This paragraph covers one T cell receptor (beta chain) sequence. Antigen: not known. This CDR3 comprises 14 residues. The protocol was immunoSEQ multiplex PCR, while the TCRdb copy is restricted to in-frame clones and leaves out a portion. The sample includes 2,100,000 or so clones, approximately 94% of them seen just once. The data were obtained in a study of shared clonotypes between healthy human individuals. General study findings and limits: Represented diversity (both genetic and exposure-history) was limited by the small number of donors.

The source is a man between 18 and 35 years old in good health. Sample: naive CD4+ T cells sorted from blood. Subset meaning: CD45RA+ positively selected. This chain joins TRBV21-1 and TRBJ2-2; the D call of TRBD1 is as the table states it, not checked on the DNA. TRBV21-1 is termed a pseudogene. This CDR3 is CASSQTGVTGELFF. The CDR3 DNA follows: TGTGCCAGCAGTCAAACAGGGGTCACCGGGGAGCTGTTTTTT.